This record looks at one TCR beta chain sequence and its context. Its antigen is currently unknown. The data are from a study of OX40 agonist ivuxolimab in advanced cancers. On the study more broadly: Treatment of patients was with ivuxolimab, an agonistic anti-OX40 (CD134) antibody. Overall study findings and caveats: On average, CD8+ T cells showed a greater number of expanded clones than CD4+. CD4+ and CD8+ blood T cells expanded clonally by week 6 at 0.1 to 3.0 mg/kg. Among the nonresponders, some also had low normalized T-cell clonal expansion.

Repertoires were generated with immunoSEQ multiplex PCR, while TCRdb's copy carries only in-frame clones and drops some. The sample carries 45,000 to 65,000 clones, about 80% recorded once. The origin of this receptor is an adult with an advanced solid tumor such as melanoma, head and neck, liver or kidney cancer. The sample consisted of CD4+ or CD8+ T cells sorted from blood, taken in a trial of the OX40 agonist ivuxolimab.

CDR3 coding DNA: TGTGCCAGCAGTTTAGGGCAGGAGAGTGAAAAACTGTTTTTT. Its protein product is CASSLGQESEKLFF. The V call is TRBV28, the J call TRBJ1-4, with D uncertain. This CDR3 region has 14 residues. Germline V gene data show CDR1 as MDHEN and CDR2 as SYDVKM. The V and J ends lost 2 bases and 7 bases respectively, with 11 bases between them.